These 32 T cell receptor beta chains originate from one sample sequenced in a study of T cell responses to AZD1222 COVID-19 vaccine. Using immunoSEQ multiplex PCR, the repertoire was profiled, and TCRdb retains in-frame clones only, with some absent. Of about 78,000 clones listed, around four fifths are singletons. The sequenced sample was peripheral blood, obtained on day 0 of AZD1222 vaccination. The receptors come from an adult in good health.

J is TRBJ2-5 and V is TRBV21-1; the table names TRBD2, a call not compared with the DNA. TRBV21-1 is a recognized pseudogene. This CDR3 spans 14 amino acids. CDR3 nucleotides: TGTGCCAGCAGCAAAGTCGCTAGAGGGGAGACCCAGTACTTC. Its translation: CASSKVARGETQYF.

CDR3 sequence reads: CASSLGEAGNTEAFF. In nucleotides, the CDR3 is TGTGCCAGCAGCTTAGGCGAGGCGGGGAACACTGAAGCTTTCTTT. The V and J genes are TRBV7-8 and TRBJ1-1; D gene ambiguous. The germline V gene has CDR1 SGHVS and CDR2 FQNEAQ. This CDR3 spans 15 amino acids. V lost 1 base to trimming and J lost 1 base, with 10 bases between them.

The chain couples TRBV6-1 to TRBJ1-2; D call uncertain. V lost 2 bases and J lost 2, with 12 bases in between. Germline CDR1 reads MNHNS; CDR2 reads SASEGT. The CDR3 length is 15 residues. The CDR3 DNA reads TGTGCCAGCAGTGAATCTATCGGGAACAACTATGGCTACACCTTC. It encodes CASSESIGNNYGYTF.

V and J are TRBV6-2 or TRBV6-3 and TRBJ1-1; D may be TRBD1 (6 bases). The CDR3 is 14 residues long. V gave up 1 base and J gave up 11 bases, with 17 bases separating them. Germline V gene data show CDR1 as MNHEY and CDR2 as SVGEGT. The CDR3 sequence is CASSYFGGASNAFF. In DNA, the CDR3 is TGTGCCAGCAGTTACTTCGGGGGGGCATCGAACGCTTTCTTT.

CDR3: CASSWITEAFF. The CDR3 DNA follows: TGTGCCAGCAGTTGGATCACTGAAGCTTTCTTT. V and J are TRBV2 and TRBJ1-1; no firm D call. Trimming stripped 5 bases from V and 4 bases from J, with 5 bases between. This CDR3 comprises 11 residues. CDR1 and CDR2 from the germline V gene are SNHLY and FYNNEI.

The chain carries TRBV4-2 and TRBJ1-1, with D maybe TRBD1 (5 bases). The CDR3 sequence is 14 residues long. V gave up 0 bases and J gave up 2 bases, with 7 bases separating them. Germline-derived CDR1 and CDR2 are LGHNA and YNFKEQ. CDR3 region: CASSQDRANTEAFF. The CDR3 nucleotides read TGTGCCAGCAGCCAAGACAGGGCCAACACTGAAGCTTTCTTT.

In this sample, this clone turned up a few times. The rearrangement uses TRBV13 and TRBJ2-7; TRBD1 or TRBD2 may be the D gene (5 bases each). The CDR3 runs to 11 residues. The V end was cut by 4 bases, the J end by 6 bases, with 7 bases between. Germline loops: CDR1 PRHDT, CDR2 FYEKMQ (reference sequence). The CDR3: CASSWGSEQYF. CDR3 sequence (DNA): TGTGCCAGCAGCTGGGGGTCCGAGCAGTACTTC.

The table lists this clone with a count of one. The CDR3 nucleotides are TGTGCCAGCAGCTTAGAAGGGCCCAATCAGCCCCAGCATTTT. This translates into CASSLEGPNQPQHF. V and J are TRBV7-9 and TRBJ1-5; D call uncertain. CDR1 is SEHNR and CDR2 is FQNEAQ in the germline V gene (reference sequence). V was cut by 1 base and J by 3 bases, with 7 bases left in between. This CDR3 has 14 amino acids. Drawing the rest from reference TRBV7-9 and TRBJ1-5, the complete variable domain is DTGVSQNPRHKITKRGQNVTFRCDPISEHNRLYWYRQTLGQGPEFLTYFQNEAQLEKSRLLSDRFSAERPKGSFSTLEIQRTEQGDSAMYLCASSLEGPNQPQHFGDGTRLSIL.

The DNA for the CDR3 is TGTGCCAGCAGCTTGGGGGATCAGCCCCAGCATTTT. Its protein product is CASSLGDQPQHF. V usage is TRBV5-4 and J usage is TRBJ1-5; D remains ambiguous. CDR1 and CDR2 (germline): SGHNT, YYREEE (reference sequence). This CDR3 is built from 12 residues. The germline V and J ends were trimmed by 0 bases and 5 bases, with 3 bases remaining between them. Drawing the rest from reference TRBV5-4 and TRBJ1-5, the complete variable domain is ETGVTQSPTHLIKTRGQQVTLRCSSQSGHNTVSWYQQALGQGPQFIFQYYREEENGRGNFPPRFSGLQFPNYSSELNVNALELDDSALYLCASSLGDQPQHFGDGTRLSIL.

V and J are TRBV5-5 and TRBJ2-2; D is ambiguous. Per germline, CDR1 SGHKS and CDR2 YYEKEE (reference sequence). The CDR3 runs 15 residues. V dropped 1 base and J dropped 0 bases, with 7 bases sitting between them. Here the CDR3 reads CASSLLQANTGELFF. CDR3 DNA sequence: TGTGCCAGCAGCTTGCTTCAAGCGAACACCGGGGAGCTGTTTTTT. The full variable domain, rest sourced from reference TRBV5-5 and TRBJ2-2, is DAGVTQSPTHLIKTRGQQVTLRCSPISGHKSVSWYQQVLGQGPQFIFQYYEKEERGRGNFPDRFSARQFPNYSSELNVNALLLGDSALYLCASSLLQANTGELFFGEGSRLTVL.

This sequence joins TRBV3-1 (or the pseudogene TRBV3-2) and TRBJ1-2; 7 nucleotides agree with TRBD1. Looked up from germline, CDR1 is LGHDT and CDR2 is YNNKEL (reference sequence). CDR3 length: 13 residues. Germline trimming cut 1 base from V and 7 bases from J; bases unmatched to any gene: 3. Here the CDR3 reads CASSQGTGGGYTF. In DNA, the CDR3 is TGTGCCAGCAGCCAAGGGACAGGCGGTGGCTACACCTTC.

The V and J genes are TRBV7-9 and TRBJ2-1; D may be TRBD2 (7 bases). Germline assignment: CDR1 SEHNR and CDR2 FQNEAQ (reference sequence). The CDR3 covers 17 residues. The ends were cut back, 5 bases at V and 8 bases at J, with 25 bases in the middle. The CDR3 region is CASSPSRARGGIHEQFF. The CDR3, as DNA: TGTGCCAGCAGCCCCTCCCGGGCGAGGGGGGGGATTCATGAGCAGTTCTTC.

Of note for this clone: The same CDR3 can be traced to other DNA sequences in this sample. J is TRBJ2-7 and V is TRBV29-1; D perhaps matches TRBD2 (5 bases). Germline V gene data show CDR1 as SQVTM and CDR2 as ANQGSEA. The CDR3 spans 14 residues. Trimming shortened V by 1 base and J by 0 bases, and 10 bases separated the two germline ends. As DNA, the CDR3 is TGCAGCGTTGAAGGAGGGATCACCTCCTACGAGCAGTACTTC. Translating it yields CSVEGGITSYEQYF.

The rearrangement joins TRBV4-1 to TRBJ2-7; 11 bases align to TRBD2. The germline gives CDR1 MGHRA, CDR2 YSYEKL. The ends lost 2 bases at V and 5 bases at J; junction bases unmatched: 5. CDR3 size: 15 residues. CDR3 sequence (DNA): TGCGCCAGCAGCCAACGTACTAGCGGGGGCCACGAGCAGTACTTC. Residues: CASSQRTSGGHEQYF.

The gene calls are TRBV7-6 and TRBJ2-7; 9 bases map to TRBD2. The V gene end was trimmed by 3 bases and the J gene end by 2 bases; junction bases not matched to a gene: 2. Germline V gene lookup returns CDR1 SGHVS and CDR2 FNYEAQ. The CDR3 loop spans 14 amino acids. This chain's CDR3 is CASSLGGGAYEQYF. CDR3 DNA sequence: TGTGCCAGCAGCTTGGGCGGGGGGGCCTACGAGCAGTACTTC.

The chain is built from TRBV6-1 and TRBJ1-2; D remains unclear. Germline V gene data show CDR1 as MNHNS and CDR2 as SASEGT. This CDR3 spans 15 amino acids. Between the trimmed V and J ends, which lost 2 bases and 2 bases, there was a span of 12 bases. The CDR3 region has the DNA TGTGCCAGCAGTGAACCCAGGACCGCGAACTATGGCTACACCTTC. It translates to CASSEPRTANYGYTF.

The chain combines TRBV2 with TRBJ1-6; 8 bases map to TRBD1. Germline lookup yields CDR1 SNHLY and CDR2 FYNNEI. After removal of 2 bases from V and 13 bases from J, the junction contained 7 bases not matched to a gene. The CDR3 totals 14 residues. CDR3: CASSERDRQQPLHF. DNA of the CDR3: TGTGCCAGCAGTGAAAGGGACAGGCAACAGCCCCTCCACTTT.

V and J are TRBV27 and TRBJ1-2, with 9 bases that match TRBD1. The CDR3 has 14 residues. Germline V gene sequence: CDR1 MNHEY, CDR2 SMNVEV (reference sequence). Losses at the gene ends were 6 bases for V and 7 bases for J; bases not matched to a gene: 9. As DNA, the CDR3 is TGTGCCAGCAGCCTGGGACAGGGATCGGTTGGCTACACCTTC. This translates into CASSLGQGSVGYTF.

V is TRBV6-1 and J is TRBJ1-2, with D possibly TRBD1 on 5 matching bases. Per germline, CDR1 MNHNS and CDR2 SASEGT. The V end lost 2 bases, the J end lost 6 bases, and 16 bases lay between the germline ends. The CDR3 length is 15 residues. The CDR3 bases are TGTGCCAGCAGTGAATTGGGACCCGGAGGACATGGCTACACCTTC. It specifies CASSELGPGGHGYTF.

The chain recombines TRBV5-4 with TRBJ2-7, with 7 bases identical to TRBD1. This CDR3 region has 15 residues. The germline CDR1 and CDR2 sequences are SGHNT and YYREEE (reference sequence). The V segment lost 4 bases and the J segment 5 bases; nucleotides outside the gene matches: 12. CDR3 sequence reads: CASSLGGRGINEQYF. The CDR3 region has the DNA TGTGCCAGCAGCCTGGGCGGCAGGGGGATAAACGAGCAGTACTTC.

The chain couples TRBV5-5 to TRBJ1-6; 8 bases map to TRBD1. The CDR3 has 13 residues. The V gene end was trimmed by 4 bases and the J gene end by 13 bases; junction bases not matched to a gene: 7. Germline values: CDR1 SGHKS, CDR2 YYEKEE (reference sequence). Here the CDR3 reads CASSSDRGMPLHF. In DNA form, the CDR3 reads TGTGCCAGCAGCAGCGACAGGGGTATGCCCCTCCACTTT.

This sequence joins TRBV18 and TRBJ2-1; D perhaps matches TRBD2 (6 bases). The CDR3 totals 18 residues. Germline V CDR1 and CDR2: KGHSH, LQKENI. V shed 6 bases and J shed 0 bases, with 21 bases lying between them. Here the CDR3 DNA reads TGTGCCAGCTCCCGCGCAGCCGTTGGGGGGAGCTCCTACAATGAGCAGTTCTTC. It translates to CASSRAAVGGSSYNEQFF.

The chain links TRBV4-3 to TRBJ1-2; D unresolved. Trimming removed 0 bases from V and 4 bases from J, with 9 bases in between. This CDR3 is built from 14 residues. Germline CDR1 reads LGHNA; CDR2 reads YSLEER. The CDR3 region is CASSQEVAVYGYTF. CDR3 in DNA: TGCGCCAGCAGCCAAGAGGTGGCGGTCTATGGCTACACCTTC.

The CDR3 DNA follows: TGTGCCGTTCAAGGGGGCTCCTACGAGCAGTACTTC. Protein: CAVQGGSYEQYF. J is TRBJ2-7 and V is TRBV6-5, with a possible D match to TRBD1 (6 bases). This CDR3 spans 12 amino acids. V was shortened by 11 bases and J by 0 bases, with 11 bases between the two germline ends. Germline CDR1 and CDR2: MNHEY and SVGAGI.

This clone was recorded once. The chain links TRBV6-5 to TRBJ2-1; no clear D gene. The CDR3 has 13 residues. In germline, CDR1 is MNHEY, CDR2 SVGAGI. V gave up 0 bases and J gave up 7 bases, with 7 bases separating them. CDR3 residues: CASSYSEQNEQFF. The CDR3 DNA is TGTGCCAGCAGTTACTCAGAACAAAATGAGCAGTTCTTC.

For the CDR3, the DNA is TGTGCCAGCAACAAGGAGGTATTCGGGGGCACTGAAGCTTTCTTT. Translation gives CASNKEVFGGTEAFF. V is TRBV7-8 and J is TRBJ1-1; D is perhaps TRBD1 (5 bases). Trimming removed 7 bases from V and 4 bases from J, with 19 bases in between. Looked up from germline, CDR1 is SGHVS and CDR2 is FQNEAQ. CDR3 size: 15 residues.

The chain links TRBV9 to TRBJ1-2; a possible D gene is TRBD1 (5 bases). V gave up 0 bases and J gave up 6 bases, with 12 bases separating them. In germline, CDR1 is SGDLS, CDR2 YYNGEE. The CDR3 consists of 14 residues. CDR3 in DNA: TGTGCCAGCAGCGTAGATGGGATAGGGGATGGCTACACCTTC. It yields the protein CASSVDGIGDGYTF.

This chain joins TRBV7-8 and TRBJ1-1, with D hard to call. Germline lookup yields CDR1 SGHVS and CDR2 FQNEAQ. This CDR3 region has 12 residues. The germline V and J ends were trimmed by 5 bases and 3 bases, with 7 bases remaining between them. CDR3 sequence reads: CASSPWDTEAFF. The CDR3 DNA sequence: TGTGCCAGCAGCCCCTGGGACACTGAAGCTTTCTTT.

This chain connects TRBV5-1 to TRBJ1-5; D may be TRBD1 (5 bases). V was clipped by 4 bases and J by 2 bases, with 19 bases between them. Germline-derived CDR1 and CDR2 are SGHRS and YFSETQ. There are 17 residues in the CDR3. CDR3 nucleotide sequence: TGCGCCAGCAGCCCGGGTGAGGGGATTGGGGGCAATCAGCCCCAGCATTTT. Translated: CASSPGEGIGGNQPQHF. The variable domain in full, with the rest retrieved from reference TRBV5-1 and TRBJ1-5, is KAGVTQTPRYLIKTRGQQVTLSCSPISGHRSVSWYQQTPGQGLQFLFEYFSETQRNKGNFPGRFSGRQFSNSRSEMNVSTLELGDSALYLCASSPGEGIGGNQPQHFGDGTRLSIL.

This clone was counted once. The chain links TRBV29-1 to TRBJ2-7, with TRBD2 identical over 12 bases. The CDR3 totals 15 residues. V was clipped by 6 bases and J by 3 bases; unmatched bases: 9. The germline gives CDR1 SQVTM, CDR2 ANQGSEA. CDR3 sequence: CSVRIGLAGSYEQYF. CDR3 nucleotides: TGCAGCGTCCGAATAGGACTAGCGGGAAGCTACGAGCAGTACTTC.

The genes are TRBV12-3 or TRBV12-4 and TRBJ2-1, with D uncertain. Trimming left V 1 base short and J 5 bases short, with 6 bases between. The CDR3 has 13 amino acids. The CDR3 loop is CASSLGQNNEQFF. CDR3 nucleotides: TGTGCCAGCAGTTTAGGCCAGAACAATGAGCAGTTCTTC.

The CDR3 loop is CASSFSGTANTGELFF. The CDR3 region has the DNA TGTGCCAGCAGCTTTTCTGGGACGGCGAACACCGGGGAGCTGTTTTTT. V usage is TRBV7-3 and J usage is TRBJ2-2; D possibly uses TRBD1 or TRBD2 (5 bases each). The CDR3 sequence is 16 residues long. Trimming shortened V by 3 bases and J by 0 bases, and 11 bases separated the two germline ends. The V gene's germline CDR1 is SGHTA and CDR2 FQGTGA.